This T cell receptor (beta chain) stems from a study of T cells after yellow fever vaccination. Study-level background: Each of the EM, EMRA, CM and Tscm memory subsets was sorted based on CD3, CD45RA, CCR7 and CD95. The authors prepared low-cell-number fractions using SMART-Seq v4 Ultra Low Input.

TCRdb called the 5' RACE reads again in MiXCR, with one record for every CDR3 protein. The table lists around 60,000 distinct CDR3 sequences, approximately 6% of them singletons. This CDR3 is built from 12 residues. Germline V gene data show CDR1 as MGHRA and CDR2 as YSYEKL. Deletions cut 7 bases from V and 4 bases from J, with 8 bases between. Study observations and caveats: Abundant bulk-population clonotypes could contaminate the FACS-sorted repertoires. Most clones from primary vaccination resurfaced after the booster (around 95% CD4, 88% CD8).

This clonotype was found many times. Sequencing used PBMCs, either bulk or a sorted T-cell subset (CD4+, CD8+, memory, or dextramer-sorted; not recorded which), obtained on the day of the yellow fever booster vaccination. The sequence came from a man aged 18 to 35 who received the YFV17D yellow fever vaccine. The chain employs TRBV4-1 and TRBJ2-1, with a possible D match to TRBD1 (6 bases). The CDR3 DNA follows: TGCGCCAGCACAGGGGCGTACAATGAGCAGTTCTTC. Protein: CASTGAYNEQFF.